The source of this TCR beta chain is a study of blood T cell repertoires in COVID-19. V was shortened by 0 bases and J by 6 bases, with 6 bases between the two germline ends. This CDR3 has 12 amino acids. CDR1 is LNHNV and CDR2 is YYDKDF in the germline V gene (reference sequence). Clones were read by immunoSEQ multiplex PCR, and TCRdb kept only the in-frame ones, dropping some. The sample carries roughly 250,000 clones, about 85% recorded once. Sequencing was done on a sample of PBMCs or T cells enriched from blood (not recorded which). This sequence originates from a woman in her twenties or thirties with acute COVID-19. This chain connects TRBV15 to TRBJ2-7; D is unclear. The CDR3 loop is CATSRDGPEQYF. The CDR3 nucleotides are TGTGCCACCAGCAGAGATGGGCCCGAGCAGTACTTC.